This paragraph covers one T cell receptor beta chain sequence. This clonotype was found many times. Which antigen it targets is not known. One base away there is no much larger clone; base qualities are not given. To synthesize cDNA, template-switch 5'RACE was performed with a primer carrying a 10-nucleotide random unique molecular identifier so that each TCR transcript was tagged. Every sequencing run covered 15-18 subjects and yielded more than 160 million TCR-beta sequences. The RNeasy kit was used to extract total RNA. TCR-beta VDJ regions were amplified with primers for the TCR constant region and the 5'RACE anchor, using the KAPA Real-time Library Amplification kit. Sample indexes and Illumina adaptors were added in a first PCR, and a second PCR then increased library yield. After Ampure bead purification, the TCR product of roughly 650 bp was size-selected on a 2% E-gel SizeSelection system. Before pooling, library quality was assessed on a Bioanalyzer, concentration was determined with Qubit, and library quantification was performed with the Kapa Library Quantification kit. Libraries were sequenced paired-end 2 x 150 bp on an Illumina HiSeq 2500. To increase sequence diversity, roughly 24-32% phiX was spiked into each library pool. The authors' analysis ran thus. Quality-filtered reads were processed with the UMI-based MiGEC pipeline, which removed over 75% of raw TCR sequences during error correction. IMGT germline references were used for aligning VDJ genes, and each clonotype was defined as a unique CDR3 amino acid sequence together with its V-J genes. Clonal expansion, Shannon diversity, and CDR3 relatedness (CalcPairwiseDistances, ClusterSamples) were evaluated with VDJtools, and phylogenetic trees were built with CLCbio workbench. A clone was classed as expanded if it had 8 or more unique UMIs, a cutoff based on coefficient-of-variation modelling across technical triplicates. Starting from the raw public reads, TCRdb applied fastp trimming at Q25, assembled clones with MiXCR and retained in-frame beta chains. CDR3 protein duplicates are merged, each entry listing the most common genes and DNA. These V and J calls rely on TCRdb rather than the paper's analysis. Recorded for this sample are more than 20,000 distinct CDR3 sequences; around 15% of them occurred a single time. The top ten hold 15% of the sample.

For the unsorted PBMC libraries, 2 million PBMCs were stored in RNAlater at -80 degrees C until RNA extraction and were used to generate the libraries. Peripheral blood was subjected to Ficoll-Hypaque density gradient centrifugation to isolate PBMCs, which were then cryopreserved in liquid nitrogen. CDR1 and CDR2 are read off the germline V gene (reference sequence) as MNHEY and SMNVEV. The junction carries 11 bases between V and J, which are trimmed by 2 bases and 0 bases respectively. Its CDR3 holds 15 amino acids, cysteine through phenylalanine. Left in the record is the CDR3 DNA by itself, 45 bases read in frame from the first base. This specimen belongs to a study of neurological immune-mediated disorders (dated by TCRdb to between 2018 and 2020). Study-wide context: The study compared peripheral blood TCR-beta repertoires of HTLV-I-associated myelopathy (HAM/TSP) patients, multiple sclerosis patients and healthy controls using UMI-based sequencing. Of the roughly 68 subjects in the cohort, around 15 were HAM/TSP patients, approximately 35 were multiple sclerosis patients, and around 20 were healthy controls. The roughly 110 TCR-beta libraries included longitudinal samples, technical triplicates and paired sorted CD4+ and CD8+ T-cell subsets alongside PBMC samples. Points the paper makes about the study in general: TCR clonal expansion was highest in HAM/TSP patients and lowest in MS patients, with MS patients falling below even healthy controls. No identical CDR3 amino acid sequences were shared among expanded clones across subjects, suggesting private TCR-beta repertoires in all groups.

Material: PBMCs. The chain joins TRBV27 to TRBJ2-7; the D segment cannot be called with confidence. This sequence was found in a female donor with HTLV-1-associated myelopathy (HAM/TSP). The DNA is TGTGCCAGCAGTTTACTCGGATCATCCTCCTACGAGCAGTACTTC. It specifies CASSLLGSSSYEQYF.